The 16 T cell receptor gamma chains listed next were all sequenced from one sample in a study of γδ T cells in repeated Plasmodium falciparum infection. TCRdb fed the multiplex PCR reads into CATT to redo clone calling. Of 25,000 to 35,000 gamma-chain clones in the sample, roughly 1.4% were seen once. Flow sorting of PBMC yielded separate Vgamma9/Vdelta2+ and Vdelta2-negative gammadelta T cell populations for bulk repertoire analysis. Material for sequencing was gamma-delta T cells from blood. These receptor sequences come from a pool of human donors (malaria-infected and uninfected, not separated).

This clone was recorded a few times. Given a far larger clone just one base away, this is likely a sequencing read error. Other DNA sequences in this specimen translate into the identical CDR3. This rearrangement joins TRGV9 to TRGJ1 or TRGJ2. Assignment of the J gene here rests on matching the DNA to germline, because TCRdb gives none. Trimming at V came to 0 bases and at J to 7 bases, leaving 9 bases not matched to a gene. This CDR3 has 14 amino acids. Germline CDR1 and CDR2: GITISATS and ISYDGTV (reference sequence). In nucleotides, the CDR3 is TGTGCCTTGTGGGAGGTGCGAGTGGAGTATAAGAAACTCTTT. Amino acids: CALWEVRVEYKKLF.

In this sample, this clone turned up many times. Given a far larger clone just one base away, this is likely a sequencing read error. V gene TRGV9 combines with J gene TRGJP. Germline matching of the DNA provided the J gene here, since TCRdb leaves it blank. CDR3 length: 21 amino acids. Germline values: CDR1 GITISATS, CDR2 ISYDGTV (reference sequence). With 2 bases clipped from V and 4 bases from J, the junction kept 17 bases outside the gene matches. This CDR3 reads CALWEAPRRTAQELGKKIKVF. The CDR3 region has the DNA TGTGCCTTGTGGGAGGCCCCCAGGAGGACGGCACAAGAGTTGGGCAAAAAAATCAAGGTATTT.

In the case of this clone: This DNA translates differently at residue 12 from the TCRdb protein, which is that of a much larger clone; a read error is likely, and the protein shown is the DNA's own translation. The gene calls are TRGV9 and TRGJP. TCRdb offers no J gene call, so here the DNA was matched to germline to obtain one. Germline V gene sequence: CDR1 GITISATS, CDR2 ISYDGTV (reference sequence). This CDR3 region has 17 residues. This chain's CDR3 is CALWEGTQELGIKIKVF. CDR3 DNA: TGTGCCTTGTGGGAGGGGACCCAAGAGTTGGGCATAAAAATCAAGGTATTT.

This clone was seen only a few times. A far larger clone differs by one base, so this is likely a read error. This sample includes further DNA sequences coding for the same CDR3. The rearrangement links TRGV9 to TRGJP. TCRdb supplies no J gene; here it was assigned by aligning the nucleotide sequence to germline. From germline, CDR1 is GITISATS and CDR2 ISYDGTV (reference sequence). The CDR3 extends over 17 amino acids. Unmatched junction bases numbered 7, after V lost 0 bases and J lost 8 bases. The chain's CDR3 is CALWEVYDKLGKKIKVF. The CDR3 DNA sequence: TGTGCCTTGTGGGAGGTGTATGACAAGTTGGGCAAAAAAATCAAGGTATTT.

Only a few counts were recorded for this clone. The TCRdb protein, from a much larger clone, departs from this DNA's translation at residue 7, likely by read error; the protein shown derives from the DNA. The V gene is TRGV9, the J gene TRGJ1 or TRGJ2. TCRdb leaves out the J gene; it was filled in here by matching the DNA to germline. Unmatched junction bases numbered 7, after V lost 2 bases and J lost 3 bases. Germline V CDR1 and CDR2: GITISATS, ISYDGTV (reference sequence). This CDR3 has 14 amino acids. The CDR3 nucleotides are TGTGCCTTGTGGGAGGATTTACGTTATTATAAGAAACTCTTT. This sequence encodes CALWEDLRYYKKLF.

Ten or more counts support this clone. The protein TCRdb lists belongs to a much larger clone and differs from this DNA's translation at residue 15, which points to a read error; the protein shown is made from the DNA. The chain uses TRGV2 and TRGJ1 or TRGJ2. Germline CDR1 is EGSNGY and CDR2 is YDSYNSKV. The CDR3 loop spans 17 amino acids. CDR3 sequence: CATWDARAPRNYYKILF. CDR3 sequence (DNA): TGTGCCACCTGGGACGCACGAGCCCCTAGGAATTATTATAAGATACTCTTT.

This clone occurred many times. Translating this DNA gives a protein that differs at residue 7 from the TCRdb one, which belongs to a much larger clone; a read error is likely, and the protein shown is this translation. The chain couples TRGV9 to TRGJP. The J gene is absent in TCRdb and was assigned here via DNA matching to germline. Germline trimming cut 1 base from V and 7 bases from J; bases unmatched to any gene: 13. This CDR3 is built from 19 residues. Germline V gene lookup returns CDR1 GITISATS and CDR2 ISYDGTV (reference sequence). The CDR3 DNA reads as TGTGCCTTGTGGGAGGTTGGCCCCCCTGGGGAGTTGGGCAAAAAAATCAAGGTATTT. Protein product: CALWEVGPPGELGKKIKVF.

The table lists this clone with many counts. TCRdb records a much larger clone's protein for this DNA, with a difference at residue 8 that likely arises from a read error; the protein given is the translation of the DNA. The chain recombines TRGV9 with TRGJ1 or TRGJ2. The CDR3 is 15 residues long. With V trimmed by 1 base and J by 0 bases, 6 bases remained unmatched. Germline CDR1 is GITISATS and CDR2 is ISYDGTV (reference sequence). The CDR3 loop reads CALWEVSKNYYKKLF. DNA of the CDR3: TGTGCCTTGTGGGAGGTCTCCAAGAATTATTATAAGAAACTCTTT.

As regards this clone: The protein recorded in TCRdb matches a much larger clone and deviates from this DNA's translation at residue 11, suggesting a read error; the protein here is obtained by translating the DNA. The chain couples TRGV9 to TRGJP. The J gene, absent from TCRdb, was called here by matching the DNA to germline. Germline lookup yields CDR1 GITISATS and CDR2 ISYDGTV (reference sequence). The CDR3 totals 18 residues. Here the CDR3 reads CALWEVHVKEFGKKIKVF. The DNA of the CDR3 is TGTGCCTTGTGGGAGGTGCATGTAAAAGAGTTTGGCAAAAAAATCAAGGTATTT.

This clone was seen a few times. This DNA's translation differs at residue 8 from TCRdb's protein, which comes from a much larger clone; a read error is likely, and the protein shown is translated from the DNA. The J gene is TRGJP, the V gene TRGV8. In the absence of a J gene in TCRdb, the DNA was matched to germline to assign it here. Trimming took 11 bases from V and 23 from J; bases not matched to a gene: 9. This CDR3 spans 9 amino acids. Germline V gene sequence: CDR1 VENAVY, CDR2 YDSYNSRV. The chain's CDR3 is CAIRWFKVF. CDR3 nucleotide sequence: TGTGCCATCCGTTGGTTCAAGGTATTT.

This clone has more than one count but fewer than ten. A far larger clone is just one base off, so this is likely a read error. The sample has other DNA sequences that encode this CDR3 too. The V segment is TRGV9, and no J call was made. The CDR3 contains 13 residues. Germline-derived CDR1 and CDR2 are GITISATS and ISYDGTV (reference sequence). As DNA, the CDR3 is TGTGCCTTGTGGCGGGGGCGGAGTCATAAGAAACTCTTC. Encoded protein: CALWRGRSHKKLF.

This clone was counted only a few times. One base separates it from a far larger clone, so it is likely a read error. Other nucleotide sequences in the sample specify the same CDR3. The CDR3 nucleotides are TGTGCCACCTGGGACGGGCCTGGTTATTATAAGAAACTTTTT. It codes for CATWDGPGYYKKLF. No J gene was assigned, while the V gene was called as TRGV2. Germline CDR1 and CDR2: EGSNGY and YDSYNSKV. The CDR3 has 14 amino acids.

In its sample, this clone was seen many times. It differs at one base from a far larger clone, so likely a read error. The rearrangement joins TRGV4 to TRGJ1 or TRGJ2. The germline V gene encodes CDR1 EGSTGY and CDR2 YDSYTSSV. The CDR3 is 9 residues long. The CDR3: CASWDVKLF. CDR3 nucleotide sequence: TGTGCCTCCTGGGATGTGAAACTCTTT.

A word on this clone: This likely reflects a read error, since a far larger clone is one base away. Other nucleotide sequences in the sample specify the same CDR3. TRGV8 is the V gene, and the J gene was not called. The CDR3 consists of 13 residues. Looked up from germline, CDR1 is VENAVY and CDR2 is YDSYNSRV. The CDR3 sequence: CATWDPPYYKKLF. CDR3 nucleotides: TGTGCCACCTGGGATCCTCCTTATTATAAGAAGCTCTTT.

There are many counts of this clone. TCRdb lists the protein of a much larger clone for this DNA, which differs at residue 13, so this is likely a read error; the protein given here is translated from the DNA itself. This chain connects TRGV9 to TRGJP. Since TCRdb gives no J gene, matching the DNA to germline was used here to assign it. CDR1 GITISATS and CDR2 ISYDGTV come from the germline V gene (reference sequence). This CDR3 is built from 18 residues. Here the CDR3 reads CALWEVSADVAGNKIKVF. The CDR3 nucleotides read TGTGCCTTGTGGGAGGTGTCGGCAGACGTTGCGGGCAACAAAATCAAGGTATTT.

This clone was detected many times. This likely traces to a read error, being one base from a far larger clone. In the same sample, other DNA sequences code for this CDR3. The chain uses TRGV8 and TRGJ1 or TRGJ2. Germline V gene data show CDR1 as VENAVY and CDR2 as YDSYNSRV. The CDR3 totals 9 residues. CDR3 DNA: TGTGCCACCTGGGACAAGAAGCTCTTT. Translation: CATWDKKLF.